One and the same sample provided the 5 T cell receptor beta chains below, sequenced in a study of CD8 T cells in Susac syndrome. When the RNA was reverse transcribed, random hexamers were used with an input of roughly 0.5 to 1 ug. TCRdb re-derived calls from the immunoSEQ multiplex PCR reads in MiXCR, one entry per CDR3 protein. The sample contains about 120,000 distinct CDR3 sequences, roughly 95% of which appear only once. The sample comprised CD4+ T cells from PBMCs. The receptors were sampled from a human donor with Susac syndrome.

The CDR3 DNA sequence: TGTGCCAGCAGTTTTGGGTCTTATAGCAATCAGCCCCAGCATTTT. It specifies CASSFGSYSNQPQHF. The chain is built from TRBV7-2 and TRBJ1-5; D gene uncertain. Deletions cut 6 bases from V and 0 bases from J, with 12 bases between. This CDR3 is 15 amino acids long. The V gene's germline CDR1 is SGHTA and CDR2 FQGNSA.

The chain carries TRBV20-1 and TRBJ2-2, with D maybe TRBD1 (6 bases). Trimming pared 5 bases from V and 4 bases from J, leaving 11 bases between. The length of the CDR3 is 13 residues. Per germline, CDR1 DFQATT and CDR2 SNEGSKA (reference sequence). CDR3 protein: CSAPTGPTGELFF. CDR3 nucleotides: TGCAGTGCTCCGACAGGTCCCACCGGGGAGCTGTTTTTT.

CDR3 region: CAWFRDGWGEQYF. The CDR3 bases are TGTGCCTGGTTCCGGGACGGCTGGGGCGAGCAGTACTTC. The chain is built from TRBV30 and TRBJ2-7; tentatively, D is TRBD1 or TRBD2 (5 bases each). Germline V gives CDR1 GTSNPN, CDR2 SVGIG (reference sequence). Trimming removed 5 bases at V and 6 bases at J, with 17 bases between. The CDR3 consists of 13 residues.

This clonotype came up a few times. The rearrangement uses TRBV7-2 and TRBJ2-6; no clear D. V shed 7 bases and J shed 0 bases, with 4 bases lying between them. The CDR3 covers 13 residues. From germline, CDR1 is SGHTA and CDR2 FQGNSA. CDR3 nucleotides: TGTGCCAGCACCTTCTCTGGGGCCAACGTCCTGACTTTC. Protein: CASTFSGANVLTF.

The CDR3 nucleotides read TGCAGTGCCGCGACGGGACAGGGCAATCAGCCCCAGCATTTT. Protein product: CSAATGQGNQPQHF. V is TRBV20-1 and J is TRBJ1-5; 8 bases match TRBD1. J lost 2 bases, V lost 6 bases, and 6 bases had no gene match. Germline loops: CDR1 DFQATT, CDR2 SNEGSKA (reference sequence). The CDR3 extends over 14 amino acids.